The clone carrying this TCR beta chain is a singleton in its sample. Its antigen is still unknown. These data come from a study of T cells in Graves' hyperthyroidism and ophthalmopathy. Study summary: Peripheral blood sampling occurred at initial diagnosis, before any treatment. Study-wide results and caveats: Patients with ophthalmopathy were separated from those with stable hyperthyroidism by a 13 V-J model.

RNA transcripts yielded amplified TCR beta CDR3 regions. During a first-round RT-PCR of the TCR CDR3, the HTBI primer set was used. One entry per CDR3 protein results from TCRdb running MiXCR on the multiplex PCR reads. The sample gives about 770,000 distinct CDR3 sequences, around 20% of which show up once; 16% is in the top ten. The sequence was collected from a woman in her forties or fifties with Graves' hyperthyroidism that later progressed to Graves' ophthalmopathy. Material for sequencing was blood.

The chain's CDR3 is CAWKTGGRTGELFF. The CDR3 DNA sequence: TGTGCCTGGAAGACAGGGGGCAGGACCGGGGAGCTGTTTTTT. This chain connects TRBV30 to TRBJ2-2; 10 bases map to TRBD1. There are 14 residues in the CDR3. The germline gives CDR1 GTSNPN, CDR2 SVGIG (reference sequence). Trimming removed 4 bases from V and 5 bases from J; junction bases left unmatched: 4.